This section outlines one TCR beta chain sequence together with its context. What it recognizes is unknown. At survey level, the immunoSEQ assay was run in its v3.0 version. TCRdb's copy holds only in-frame clones and misses some; the assay was immunoSEQ multiplex PCR. Of some 20,000 clones listed, approximately 92% are singletons. The V segment lost 7 bases and the J segment 1 base; nucleotides outside the gene matches: 3. This CDR3 is built from 15 residues. Germline values: CDR1 SNHLY, CDR2 FYNNEI. This entry belongs to a study of long-term antiretroviral therapy in people with HIV. No donor had fewer than one pre-ART PBMC sample or fewer than two post-ART PBMC samples. Roughly 0.85-10 million cryopreserved PBMC were held in samples before DNA extraction. Regarding the study as a whole: Controls exceeded HIV repertoires in CDR3 length range. Diversity went up after ART and still fell short of transplant donor controls.

The sequence was collected from a woman aged 45-65 years with HIV. The material was unsorted PBMCs, obtained 4.4 years after starting antiretroviral therapy. The chain has TRBV2 and TRBJ2-1; 11 bases fit TRBD2. CDR3 protein: CASKASGGSYNEQFF. CDR3 in DNA: TGTGCCAGCAAAGCTAGCGGGGGGTCCTACAATGAGCAGTTCTTC.